This T cell receptor beta chain was identified during a study of blood T cells in healthy people across ages. Findings of the study overall: Diversity estimates drawn from one million T cells were deemed underestimates.

Only a few counts were recorded for this clonotype. Its antigen is unidentified. The V and J ends lost 5 bases and 2 bases respectively, with 11 bases between them. The CDR3 runs to 13 residues. Germline-derived CDR1 and CDR2 are DFQATT and SNEGSKA (reference sequence). The second PCR ran about 6 to 12 cycles with a sample-barcoded 5' primer and J-beta primers. TCRdb called the 5' RACE reads again in MiXCR, with one record for every CDR3 protein. The data show nearly 1 million distinct CDR3 sequences, 45% to 60% seen once. What was sequenced was blood. The V gene is TRBV20-1, the J gene TRBJ2-3; D is uncertain. This sequence was found in a woman aged 55-75 years in good health. The CDR3: CSAVARPTDTQYF. The CDR3 DNA is TGCAGTGCTGTGGCCCGACCCACAGATACGCAGTATTTT.